These 8 T cell receptor beta chains were sequenced from one sample in a study of response to subunit inactivated influenza vaccine. TCRdb reanalysed the RT-PCR reads using MiXCR and keeps one entry per CDR3 protein. The sample carries approximately 530,000 distinct CDR3 sequences, approximately 13% recorded once. The sequencing used PBMCs from blood, collected more than 35 days after vaccination. The receptors originated from a man aged 50 or older who received an inactivated influenza vaccine.

This clonotype was counted only a few times. CDR3 residues: CSARLQDGTDTQYF. The CDR3 region has the DNA TGCAGTGCTAGATTACAGGACGGGACAGATACGCAGTATTTT. This chain links TRBV20-1 with TRBJ2-3, with a possible D match to TRBD1 (5 bases). The CDR3 is made up of 14 amino acids. Germline-derived CDR1 and CDR2 are DFQATT and SNEGSKA (reference sequence). Trimming took off 2 bases at V and 3 bases at J, with 12 bases between the two ends.

The J gene is TRBJ2-3, the V gene TRBV7-9; 8 bases are shared with TRBD1. CDR1 and CDR2 (germline): SEHNR, FQNEAQ (reference sequence). V lost 5 bases to trimming and J lost 9 bases; unmatched junction nucleotides: 4. CDR3 length: 12 amino acids. The CDR3: CASSEGQGTQYF. The CDR3 DNA reads TGTGCCAGCAGCGAAGGACAGGGCACGCAGTATTTT. Supplemented by reference TRBV7-9 and TRBJ2-3, the full variable domain reads DTGVSQNPRHKITKRGQNVTFRCDPISEHNRLYWYRQTLGQGPEFLTYFQNEAQLEKSRLLSDRFSAERPKGSFSTLEIQRTEQGDSAMYLCASSEGQGTQYFGPGTRLTVL.

The table lists this clonotype with a few counts. The chain combines TRBV5-1 with TRBJ2-2; maybe TRBD1 (5 bases). V was shortened by 0 bases and J by 4 bases, with 13 bases between the two germline ends. This CDR3 region has 16 residues. The V gene's germline CDR1 is SGHRS and CDR2 YFSETQ. Here the CDR3 reads CASSLALQGGTGELFF. The CDR3 DNA follows: TGCGCCAGCAGCTTGGCCCTGCAGGGCGGCACCGGGGAGCTGTTTTTT.

This clonotype has just a few counts. The rearrangement links TRBV9 to TRBJ2-3, with 9 positions matching TRBD1. J lost 2 bases, V lost 4 bases, and 5 bases had no gene match. Per germline, CDR1 SGDLS and CDR2 YYNGEE. This CDR3 has 15 residues. CDR3 amino acids: CASSLGQGHTDTQYF. The DNA of the CDR3 is TGTGCCAGCAGCCTGGGACAGGGCCACACAGATACGCAGTATTTT.

The CDR3 loop reads CASSLGGGAGNTIYF. CDR3 DNA sequence: TGCGCCAGCAGCTTGGGTGGCGGAGCTGGAAACACCATATATTTT. This chain links TRBV5-1 with TRBJ1-3; D not certain. V lost 0 bases and J 2 bases, leaving 9 bases between the germline ends. This CDR3 has 15 amino acids. Germline V gives CDR1 SGHRS, CDR2 YFSETQ.

The rearrangement links TRBV10-1 to TRBJ2-7; a possible D gene is TRBD2 (5 bases). Germline V CDR1 and CDR2: WNHNN, SYGVQD (reference sequence). Trimming pared 2 bases from V and 6 bases from J, leaving 14 bases between. This CDR3 is 14 amino acids long. The CDR3 bases are TGCGCCAGCAGTGAGACTAACGGGGTTAGCGAGCAGTACTTC. Protein: CASSETNGVSEQYF.

The rearrangement uses TRBV7-8 and TRBJ2-5; D call uncertain. The germline gives CDR1 SGHVS, CDR2 FQNEAQ. Trimming stripped 7 bases from V and 4 bases from J, with 10 bases between. The CDR3 covers 12 residues. This CDR3 is CASTLGLETQYF. The CDR3 bases are TGTGCCAGCACCCTGGGGTTAGAGACCCAGTACTTC.

The chain employs TRBV7-2 and TRBJ2-1; D is possibly TRBD1 (6 bases). The length of the CDR3 is 14 residues. The V gene lost 2 bases and the J gene lost 8 bases, with 13 bases spanning the gap. CDR1 and CDR2 from the germline V gene are SGHTA and FQGNSA. The CDR3 region is CASSLIQGWDEQFF. CDR3 sequence (DNA): TGTGCCAGCAGCTTAATTCAGGGGTGGGATGAGCAGTTCTTC.